The 23 T cell receptor beta chains in this list originate from one sample, sequenced in a study of low-dose radiotherapy and immunotherapy resistance in tumors. The time point: before trial treatment. With TRAV- and TRBV-specific primers, first-strand cDNA was made, covering the alpha and beta chains. It was with a constant-region primer and a V-primer adapter that TCRs were amplified over roughly 20 PCR cycles. Each CDR3 protein is one row after TCRdb ran MiXCR on the reads. The sample yields 85,000 to 95,000 distinct CDR3 sequences, under 10% seen once. The specimen comprised PBMCs, sampled before treatment. These receptors originate from a male donor with prostate cancer.

Remarks on this clonotype: A far larger clone is off by one base, so a read error is likely. V is TRBV5-3 and J is TRBJ2-3, with 8 bases lining up with TRBD1. TRBV5-3 falls under the ORF class, with uncertain function. V gave up 8 bases and J gave up 1 base; unmatched junction bases: 9. This CDR3 region has 15 residues. The chain's CDR3 is CASGLDRVRTDTQYF. Here the CDR3 DNA reads TGTGCCAGCGGCCTGGACAGGGTCCGCACAGATACGCAGTATTTT.

In this sample, this clonotype turned up many times. The CDR3 protein is CASSSTTGKGYEQYF. The CDR3 DNA sequence: TGCGCCAGCAGCTCTACGACAGGGAAAGGCTACGAGCAGTACTTC. This chain links TRBV5-1 with TRBJ2-7, with 7 bases identical to TRBD1. Germline CDR1 and CDR2: SGHRS and YFSETQ. V trimming: 3 bases; J trimming: 3 bases; junction bases outside the gene matches: 9. This CDR3 has 15 residues.

This clonotype came up many times. The chain links TRBV20-1 to TRBJ1-5; no firm D call. In germline, CDR1 is DFQATT, CDR2 SNEGSKA (reference sequence). V lost 5 bases and J 0 bases, leaving 14 bases between the germline ends. This CDR3 contains 15 residues. The CDR3, as DNA: TGCAGTGCTCAATGGACGGGCGATAGCAATCAGCCCCAGCATTTT. Protein: CSAQWTGDSNQPQHF.

This clonotype has ten or more counts. Relative to the germline gene, one junction end is altered; a read error may explain this. The CDR3 nucleotides read TGTGCCAGAAGTTCGGGGACAGGGCAAAACTATGGCTACACCTTC. It specifies CARSSGTGQNYGYTF. V usage is TRBV6-6 and J usage is TRBJ1-2; 9 nucleotides line up with TRBD1. This CDR3 comprises 15 residues. Looked up from germline, CDR1 is MNHNY and CDR2 is SVGAGI (reference sequence).

This clonotype occurred a few times. The chain is built from TRBV29-1 and TRBJ2-3; D call uncertain. Germline-derived CDR1 and CDR2 are SQVTM and ANQGSEA. The CDR3 has 12 amino acids. The ends were cut back, 2 bases at V and 1 base at J, with 4 bases in the middle. The chain's CDR3 is CSVERGTDTQYF. CDR3 nucleotides: TGCAGCGTTGAAAGGGGCACAGATACGCAGTATTTT.

Ten or more counts support this clonotype. The chain employs TRBV7-2 and TRBJ2-2, with TRBD2 identical over 8 bases. V was pared by 4 bases and J by 5 bases, with 6 bases of the junction left unmatched. The CDR3 length is 15 residues. CDR1 SGHTA and CDR2 FQGNSA come from the germline V gene. CDR3 in amino acids: CASSSRASGTGELFF. In DNA form, the CDR3 reads TGTGCCAGCAGCTCTCGGGCTAGCGGGACCGGGGAGCTGTTTTTT.

The rearrangement links TRBV10-3 to TRBJ2-7; D might be TRBD2 (6 bases). The germline V and J ends were trimmed by 3 bases and 0 bases, with 9 bases remaining between them. The CDR3 loop spans 14 amino acids. Germline V gene data show CDR1 as ENHRY and CDR2 as SYGVKD. This CDR3 reads CAISEIGGSYEQYF. In DNA form, the CDR3 reads TGTGCCATCAGTGAAATCGGGGGCTCCTACGAGCAGTACTTC.

By sample share, this clonotype is medium-sized. This sequence joins TRBV5-1 and TRBJ2-7, with 9 bases lining up with TRBD1. The CDR3 covers 14 residues. The germline V gene has CDR1 SGHRS and CDR2 YFSETQ. With V trimmed by 3 bases and J by 1 base, 2 bases remained unmatched. The CDR3 sequence is CASSSGTGSYEQYF. The CDR3 DNA is TGCGCCAGCAGCTCCGGGACAGGGTCCTACGAGCAGTACTTC.

This clonotype was seen at least ten times. V is TRBV7-3 and J is TRBJ2-7; possibly TRBD2 for D (6 bases). Germline values: CDR1 SGHTA, CDR2 FQGTGA. V dropped 3 bases and J dropped 5 bases, with 11 bases sitting between them. CDR3 length: 13 residues. The CDR3 protein is CASSLERAHEQYF. Here the CDR3 DNA reads TGTGCCAGCAGCTTGGAGCGGGCCCACGAGCAGTACTTC. Combining the CDR3 with reference TRBV7-3 and TRBJ2-7 gives the whole variable domain GAGVSQTPSNKVTEKGKYVELRCDPISGHTALYWYRQSLGQGPEFLIYFQGTGAADDSGLPNDRFFAVRPEGSVSTLKIQRTERGDSAVYLCASSLERAHEQYFGPGTRLTVT.

This clonotype showed up many times. This rearrangement joins TRBV10-3 to TRBJ2-5, with 12 positions matching TRBD1. Losses at the gene ends were 2 bases for V and 1 base for J; bases not matched to a gene: 8. CDR3 size: 18 residues. The V gene's germline CDR1 is ENHRY and CDR2 SYGVKD. CDR3 protein: CAISERTGTGGPQETQYF. CDR3 bases: TGTGCCATCAGTGAGAGAACCGGGACAGGGGGCCCCCAAGAGACCCAGTACTTC.

This clonotype was picked up many times. The chain links TRBV6-5 to TRBJ1-5; no definite D call. Germline CDR1 and CDR2: MNHEY and SVGAGI. This CDR3 has 15 amino acids. Trimming took 0 bases from V and 0 from J, leaving 6 bases between them. CDR3 DNA sequence: TGTGCCAGCAGTTACTCACGCTATAGCAATCAGCCCCAGCATTTT. Its translation is CASSYSRYSNQPQHF.

This clonotype was observed at least ten times. The gene calls are TRBV20-1 and TRBJ2-1; 11 positions match TRBD2. CDR1 and CDR2 (germline): DFQATT, SNEGSKA (reference sequence). J lost 4 bases, V lost 5 bases, and 13 bases had no gene match. The length of the CDR3 is 17 residues. In nucleotides, the CDR3 is TGCAGTGCTGTACCCGGAGGGACTAGCGGTTATTACAATGAGCAGTTCTTC. Amino acids: CSAVPGGTSGYYNEQFF.

This clonotype was detected ten times or more. The genes are TRBV28 and TRBJ1-5; D possibly corresponds to TRBD1 (5 bases). The CDR3 has 15 amino acids. V shed 5 bases and J shed 6 bases, with 17 bases lying between them. Germline V gives CDR1 MDHEN, CDR2 SYDVKM. DNA for the CDR3: TGTGCCAGCAGTCCCCCACAGGCCCCCACTCAGCCCCAGCATTTT. Its translation: CASSPPQAPTQPQHF.

The sample holds many counts of this clonotype. The V and J genes are TRBV7-7 and TRBJ2-2; 10 nucleotides agree with TRBD2. Looked up from germline, CDR1 is SSHAT and CDR2 is FNYEAQ (reference sequence). With V trimmed by 6 bases and J by 1 base, 5 bases remained unmatched. CDR3 length equals 16 residues. The CDR3 region has the DNA TGTGCCAGCAGTTCTCGGACTAGCGGGAACACCGGGGAGCTGTTTTTT. Its protein product is CASSSRTSGNTGELFF.

This clonotype was counted at least ten times. The rearrangement links TRBV18 to TRBJ2-2; no clear D. The CDR3 has 12 residues. Germline CDR1 reads KGHSH; CDR2 reads LQKENI. The V and J ends lost 1 base and 4 bases respectively, with 1 base between them. The CDR3 loop reads CASSPLTGELFF. DNA of the CDR3: TGTGCCAGCTCACCACTCACCGGGGAGCTGTTTTTT.

There are many counts of this clonotype. CDR3 protein: CAGTRDRNTGELFF. DNA for the CDR3: TGTGCCGGAACGAGGGACAGGAACACCGGGGAGCTGTTTTTT. This rearrangement joins TRBV12-3 or TRBV12-4 to TRBJ2-2; 7 bases fit TRBD1. The CDR3 spans 14 residues. The V gene end was trimmed by 11 bases and the J gene end by 1 base; junction bases not matched to a gene: 7.

This clonotype was recorded at least ten times. V gene TRBV28 combines with J gene TRBJ1-1; D might be TRBD1 (6 bases). This CDR3 is built from 13 residues. Germline V lookup: CDR1 MDHEN, CDR2 SYDVKM. V lost 10 bases and J 4 bases, leaving 16 bases between the germline ends. The CDR3 loop reads CATRDRIGTEAFF. CDR3 DNA sequence: TGTGCCACTCGAGACAGGATCGGCACTGAAGCTTTCTTT.

There are many counts of this clonotype. This sequence joins TRBV20-1 and TRBJ2-3, with a tentative D call TRBD2 (6 bases). The CDR3 runs to 18 residues. The germline V gene has CDR1 DFQATT and CDR2 SNEGSKA (reference sequence). V lost 1 base and J lost 0, with 20 bases in between. The CDR3 DNA reads as TGCAGTGCTAGAGGAGGGGTGCGAGTTGCGGGAAGCACAGATACGCAGTATTTT. It specifies CSARGGVRVAGSTDTQYF.

This clonotype came up many times. J is TRBJ2-3 and V is TRBV4-3, with TRBD2 as a possible D gene (5 bases). Germline V gives CDR1 LGHNA, CDR2 YSLEER. This CDR3 is 16 amino acids long. V was pared by 0 bases and J by 2 bases, with 12 bases between. The CDR3 region has the DNA TGCGCCAGCAGCCAAGAGAACAGCGGAAACACAGATACGCAGTATTTT. Protein sequence: CASSQENSGNTDTQYF.

The table lists this clonotype with many counts. The chain links TRBV20-1 to TRBJ2-1; TRBD2 aligns across 10 bases. This CDR3 spans 17 amino acids. Trimming cost V 0 bases and J 7 bases; bases outside gene matches: 12. Germline values: CDR1 DFQATT, CDR2 SNEGSKA (reference sequence). The chain's CDR3 is CSARDALLAGAGNEQFF. In nucleotides, the CDR3 is TGCAGTGCTAGAGATGCCCTTCTAGCGGGAGCAGGTAATGAGCAGTTCTTC.

The chain joins TRBV7-6 to TRBJ2-3, with TRBD2 matching over 7 bases. The V gene's germline CDR1 is SGHVS and CDR2 FNYEAQ. This CDR3 comprises 15 residues. J lost 5 bases, V lost 5 bases, and 10 bases had no gene match. The CDR3 region is CASSASGAIVDTQYF. In nucleotides, the CDR3 is TGTGCCAGCAGCGCCAGCGGGGCGATCGTAGATACGCAGTATTTT.

This clonotype was recorded many times. The chain is built from TRBV28 and TRBJ2-7; 9 nucleotides match TRBD2. CDR3 size: 14 residues. From germline, CDR1 is MDHEN and CDR2 SYDVKM. The V segment lost 11 bases and the J segment 2 bases; nucleotides outside the gene matches: 10. CDR3: CAVQAAGGPYEQYF. CDR3 nucleotides: TGTGCCGTCCAAGCGGCGGGAGGGCCCTACGAGCAGTACTTC.

This clonotype was observed at least ten times. This chain uses TRBV29-1 with TRBJ2-3; no reliable D call. V was clipped by 4 bases and J by 0 bases, with 11 bases between them. The CDR3 covers 14 residues. Germline CDR1 SQVTM, CDR2 ANQGSEA. CDR3 loop: CSVVPYQSTDTQYF. Written as DNA, the CDR3 is TGCAGCGTTGTACCCTACCAAAGCACAGATACGCAGTATTTT.